Given below is one TCR beta chain in context. These data are taken from a study of blood T cell repertoires in COVID-19. TCRdb keeps only in-frame clones here, not all; method: immunoSEQ multiplex PCR. The sample has 210,000 or so clones, 75% to 90% seen once. The V segment lost 2 bases and the J segment 7 bases; nucleotides outside the gene matches: 12. The CDR3 sequence is 17 residues long. Germline CDR1 is SGHAT and CDR2 is FQNNGV. Exposed study participants had met a COVID-19 case within 2 weeks before entry. The origin of this receptor is a young woman who had been exposed to COVID-19. The sample consisted of PBMCs or T cells enriched from blood (not recorded which). V gene TRBV11-2 combines with J gene TRBJ1-2; 11 bases are shared with TRBD1. CDR3 DNA sequence: TGTGCCAGCAGCTTATCCCGCGGGACAGGGGGAAGGGGTGGCTACACCTTC. Translation: CASSLSRGTGGRGGYTF. The whole variable domain, filled in from reference TRBV11-2 and TRBJ1-2, reads EAGVAQSPRYKIIEKRQSVAFWCNPISGHATLYWYQQILGQGPKLLIQFQNNGVVDDSQLPKDRFSAERLKGVDSTLKIQPAKLEDSAVYLCASSLSRGTGGRGGYTFGSGTRLTVV.